The 15 T cell receptor beta chains reported below all come from one sample, sequenced in a study of T-cell memory formation after mild COVID-19. MiXCR, applied by TCRdb to the 5' RACE reads, yields one record per CDR3 protein. The sample lists around 250,000 distinct CDR3 sequences; under 20% were seen once. Input material: PBMCs or a T cell subset sorted from them (not recorded which). The receptors stem from a man aged 18 to 29 who had mild COVID-19 (a few samples of this study predate the infection). Cell type and time point are not known.

The sample holds many counts of this clonotype. The chain recombines TRBV20-1 with TRBJ1-1; TRBD1 might be the D (6 bases). The CDR3 spans 12 residues. Trimming pared 5 bases from V and 1 base from J, leaving 8 bases between. The germline V gene encodes CDR1 DFQATT and CDR2 SNEGSKA (reference sequence). CDR3 protein: CSAPTGNTEAFF. Written as DNA, the CDR3 is TGCAGTGCTCCGACAGGGAACACTGAAGCTTTCTTT.

This sequence joins TRBV7-2 and TRBJ1-1; D remains ambiguous. Per the germline V gene, CDR1 is SGHTA and CDR2 is FQGNSA. CDR3 size: 14 residues. V dropped 6 bases and J dropped 8 bases, with 19 bases sitting between them. In nucleotides, the CDR3 is TGTGCCAGCAGGCCTATTTCGGGCTCCATGGAAGCTTTCTTT. Its protein product is CASRPISGSMEAFF.

Many counts were recorded for this clonotype. The chain combines TRBV7-6 with TRBJ2-5, with a weak D call TRBD2 (5 bases). V was shortened by 5 bases and J by 0 bases, with 7 bases between the two germline ends. The germline V gene has CDR1 SGHVS and CDR2 FNYEAQ. This CDR3 is 13 amino acids long. This CDR3 reads CASSPGDQETQYF. CDR3 DNA: TGTGCCAGCAGCCCCGGGGACCAAGAGACCCAGTACTTC.

This clonotype has a handful of counts. The CDR3 loop is CASSPQTGGEAFF. DNA of the CDR3: TGTGCCAGCAGTCCTCAGACAGGGGGGGAAGCTTTCTTT. The chain has TRBV12-3 or TRBV12-4 and TRBJ1-1, with TRBD1 matching 9 bases. The length of the CDR3 is 13 residues. After removal of 5 bases from V and 8 bases from J, the junction contained 6 bases not matched to a gene.

This clonotype has more than one count but fewer than ten. This chain uses TRBV3-1 with TRBJ2-3, with 9 bases matching TRBD1. Trimming took 6 bases from V and 1 from J; bases not matched to a gene: 5. The CDR3 runs 15 residues. CDR1 and CDR2 (germline): LGHDT, YNNKEL (reference sequence). CDR3 nucleotide sequence: TGTGCCAGCAGGGGACAGGGCCTTGGCACAGATACGCAGTATTTT. As protein: CASRGQGLGTDTQYF.

This clonotype has ten or more counts. This chain uses TRBV6-5 with TRBJ2-2; possible D gene TRBD1, 6 bases. V shed 4 bases and J shed 3 bases, with 9 bases lying between them. Per the germline V gene, CDR1 is MNHEY and CDR2 is SVGAGI. The CDR3 sequence is 14 residues long. As DNA, the CDR3 is TGTGCCAGCAGTTCGCGGACAGACACCGGGGAGCTGTTTTTT. This gives the protein CASSSRTDTGELFF.

This clonotype came up a few times. V usage is TRBV18 and J usage is TRBJ2-7; D not certain. Trimming pared 3 bases from V and 2 bases from J, leaving 8 bases between. Germline loops: CDR1 KGHSH, CDR2 LQKENI. The CDR3 spans 13 residues. The CDR3 loop is CASSPDMTYEQYF. CDR3 nucleotide sequence: TGTGCCAGCTCACCCGACATGACCTACGAGCAGTACTTC.

This clonotype was detected a few times. The V call is TRBV24-1, the J call TRBJ2-5; tentative D call: TRBD1 (5 bases). The CDR3 consists of 15 residues. Germline V lookup: CDR1 KGHDR, CDR2 SFDVKD. V shed 3 bases and J shed 2 bases, with 12 bases lying between them. The CDR3 nucleotides are TGTGCCACCAGTGATGCCGCAGGGCAACAAGAGACCCAGTACTTC. This encodes CATSDAAGQQETQYF.

The J gene is TRBJ2-7, the V gene TRBV10-3; the D is unclear. There are 11 residues in the CDR3. CDR1 is ENHRY and CDR2 is SYGVKD in the germline V gene. V lost 6 bases to trimming and J lost 4 bases, with 7 bases between them. CDR3: CAIRVGYEQYF. For the CDR3, the DNA is TGTGCCATCAGGGTGGGGTACGAGCAGTACTTC.

V is TRBV28 and J is TRBJ2-3; D is unresolved. CDR1 is MDHEN and CDR2 is SYDVKM in the germline V gene. The CDR3 loop spans 15 amino acids. V gave up 2 bases and J gave up 1 base, with 10 bases separating them. CDR3 DNA sequence: TGTGCCAGCAGTTTAGTTAGGGTAGGCACAGATACGCAGTATTTT. Translation gives CASSLVRVGTDTQYF.

This chain links TRBV11-2 with TRBJ1-1; possibly TRBD1 for D (6 bases). Germline V gene lookup returns CDR1 SGHAT and CDR2 FQNNGV. Trimming left V 3 bases short and J 6 bases short, with 17 bases between. This CDR3 contains 15 residues. CDR3 DNA: TGTGCCAGCAGCTTGAGGTCCCTGGGGGCCCCTGAAGCTTTCTTT. This translates into CASSLRSLGAPEAFF.

CDR3 bases: TGTGCCAGCAGTTACGGCTCCGGGGGACAGCCCCAGCATTTT. Translation: CASSYGSGGQPQHF. The chain couples TRBV6-5 to TRBJ1-5, with D perhaps TRBD1 (5 bases). The V gene lost 2 bases and the J gene lost 7 bases, with 12 bases spanning the gap. The CDR3 covers 14 residues. CDR1 is MNHEY and CDR2 is SVGAGI in the germline V gene.

Written as DNA, the CDR3 is TGTGCCAGCAGCTCGCCGGGACTAGCGGGGATCCACGAGCAGTACTTC. Amino acid sequence: CASSSPGLAGIHEQYF. The rearrangement uses TRBV7-2 and TRBJ2-7; 13 bases align to TRBD2. V trimming: 4 bases; J trimming: 5 bases; junction bases outside the gene matches: 8. Germline V lookup: CDR1 SGHTA, CDR2 FQGNSA. The CDR3 sequence is 16 residues long.

CDR3 bases: TGCAGCGCCGGGACAGGGGATAACTATGGCTACACCTTC. Translation: CSAGTGDNYGYTF. The gene calls are TRBV29-1 and TRBJ1-2, with 10 bases aligning to TRBD1. Germline lookup yields CDR1 SQVTM and CDR2 ANQGSEA. V trimming: 7 bases; J trimming: 1 base; junction bases outside the gene matches: 3. This CDR3 comprises 13 residues.

This clonotype was seen repeatedly, ten times or more. The chain couples TRBV18 to TRBJ2-7, with 8 positions matching TRBD1. Germline CDR1 KGHSH, CDR2 LQKENI. Trimming took 3 bases from V and 5 from J; bases not matched to a gene: 0. There are 12 residues in the CDR3. The CDR3: CASSPTGDEQYV. Here the CDR3 DNA reads TGTGCCAGCTCACCGACAGGGGACGAGCAGTACGTC.